This T cell receptor (beta chain) was captured by sequencing in a study of control samples from healthy donors and cancer patients. Clones were read by immunoSEQ multiplex PCR, and TCRdb kept only the in-frame ones, dropping some. The data contain tens of thousands of clones, roughly 83% of them singletons. CDR3 size: 15 residues. Per germline, CDR1 SEHNR and CDR2 FQNEAQ (reference sequence). The V and J ends lost 5 bases and 6 bases respectively, with 17 bases between them. The TCR was taken from a man between 65 and 85 years old with lung cancer. Sequenced sample: PBMCs. The rearrangement uses TRBV7-9 and TRBJ1-5; tentative D call: TRBD1 (5 bases). CDR3 DNA: TGTGCCAGCAGCAAGAATCAGGGAAATGGTCAGCCCCAGCATTTT. Its protein product is CASSKNQGNGQPQHF.